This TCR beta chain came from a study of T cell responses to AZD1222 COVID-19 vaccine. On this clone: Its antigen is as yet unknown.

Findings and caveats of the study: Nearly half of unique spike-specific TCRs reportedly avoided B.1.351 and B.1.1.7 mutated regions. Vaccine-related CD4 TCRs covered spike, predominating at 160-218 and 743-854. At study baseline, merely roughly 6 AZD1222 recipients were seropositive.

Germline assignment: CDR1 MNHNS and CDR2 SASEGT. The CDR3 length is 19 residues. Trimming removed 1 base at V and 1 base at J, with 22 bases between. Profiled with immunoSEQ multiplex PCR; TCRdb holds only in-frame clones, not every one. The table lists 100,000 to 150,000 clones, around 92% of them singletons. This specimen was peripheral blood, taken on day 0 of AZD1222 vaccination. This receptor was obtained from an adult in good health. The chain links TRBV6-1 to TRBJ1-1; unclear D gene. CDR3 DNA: TGTGCCAGCAGTGAAGTTGTTTCTAGGCCCCTTTTGGAGAACACTGAAGCTTTCTTT. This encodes CASSEVVSRPLLENTEAFF.